This TCR beta chain was identified in a study of blood T cell repertoires in COVID-19. In the study overall: Samples representing acute and convalescent COVID-19 were sourced from the United States, Italy and Spain.

TCRdb's table, derived via immunoSEQ multiplex PCR, lists solely in-frame clones and lacks some. The sample yields 200,000 to 300,000 clones, around 87% seen once. Germline V gene sequence: CDR1 SGDLS, CDR2 YYNGEE. The CDR3 runs to 14 residues. Trimming took off 7 bases at V and 4 bases at J, with 17 bases between the two ends. The TCR was taken from a woman aged 40 to 50 who had recovered from COVID-19. The sequenced sample consisted of peripheral blood. The V gene is TRBV9, the J gene TRBJ1-1; maybe TRBD1 (6 bases). CDR3 coding DNA: TGTGCCAGCGGAGGGGGGGGCGCGGGCACTGAAGCTTTCTTT. It codes for CASGGGGAGTEAFF. Full variable domain (outside the CDR3, taken from reference TRBV9 and TRBJ1-1): DSGVTQTPKHLITATGQRVTLRCSPRSGDLSVYWYQQSLDQGLQFLIQYYNGEERAKGNILERFSAQQFPDLHSELNLSSLELGDSALYFCASGGGGAGTEAFFGQGTRLTVV.